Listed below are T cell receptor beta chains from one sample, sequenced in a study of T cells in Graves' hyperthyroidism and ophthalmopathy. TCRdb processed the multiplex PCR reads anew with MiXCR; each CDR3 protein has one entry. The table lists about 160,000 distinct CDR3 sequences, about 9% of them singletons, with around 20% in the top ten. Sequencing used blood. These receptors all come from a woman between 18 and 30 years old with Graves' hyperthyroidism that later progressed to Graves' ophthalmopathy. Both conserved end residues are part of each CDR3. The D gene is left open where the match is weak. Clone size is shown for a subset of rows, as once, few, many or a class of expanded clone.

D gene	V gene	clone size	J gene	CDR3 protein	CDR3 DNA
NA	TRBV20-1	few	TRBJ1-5	CSARSGFNQPQHF	TGCAGTGCTAGAAGTGGTTTCAATCAGCCCCAGCATTTT
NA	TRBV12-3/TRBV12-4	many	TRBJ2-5	CASMIRGLEETQYF	TGTGCCAGCATGATCAGGGGTTTGGAAGAGACCCAGTACTTC
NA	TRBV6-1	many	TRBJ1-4	CASSAPGGANEKLFF	TGTGCCAGCAGTGCCCCAGGAGGAGCCAATGAAAAACTGTTTTTT
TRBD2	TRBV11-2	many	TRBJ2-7	CASSLDQAGGLLYEQYF	TGTGCCAGCAGCTTAGATCAAGCGGGGGGCTTACTCTACGAGCAGTACTTC
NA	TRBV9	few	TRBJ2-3	CASSVPRDTQYF	TGTGCCAGCAGCGTCCCCAGAGATACGCAGTATTTT
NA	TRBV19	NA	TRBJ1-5	CASSMSGSGNQPQHF	TGTGCCAGTAGTATGTCAGGGTCTGGCAATCAGCCCCAGCATTTT
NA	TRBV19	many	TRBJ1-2	CAGGSDTSIGYTF	TGTGCCGGGGGATCGGACACCTCTATTGGCTACACCTTC
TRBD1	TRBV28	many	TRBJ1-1	CASSLEGATEAFF	TGTGCCAGCAGTTTAGAGGGGGCCACTGAAGCTTTCTTT
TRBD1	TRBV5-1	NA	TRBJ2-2	CASSPGTGGTGELFF	TGCGCCAGCAGCCCTGGGACAGGGGGCACCGGGGAGCTGTTTTTT
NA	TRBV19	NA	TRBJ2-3	CASSIRQGGILTDTQYF	TGTGCCAGTAGTATTCGACAGGGAGGGATACTCACAGATACGCAGTATTTT
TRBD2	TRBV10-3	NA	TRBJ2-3	CAISESRSGRPDTQYF	TGTGCCATCAGTGAGTCTAGGAGCGGGAGACCCGATACGCAGTATTTT
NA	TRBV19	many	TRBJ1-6	CASSRTTNHNSPLHF	TGTGCCAGTAGTAGGACGACAAACCATAATTCACCCCTCCACTTT
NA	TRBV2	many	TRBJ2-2	CASSSRTPGTGELFF	TGTGCCAGCAGCTCTCGGACCCCTGGGACCGGGGAGCTGTTTTTT
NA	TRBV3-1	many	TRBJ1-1	CASSRKTGTEAFF	TGTGCCAGCAGCCGAAAGACAGGCACTGAAGCTTTCTTT
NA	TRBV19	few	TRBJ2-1	CASSIPGNEQFF	TGTGCCAGTAGTATTCCAGGGAATGAGCAGTTCTTC
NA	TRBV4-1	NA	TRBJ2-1	CASSQPLSRDYNEQFF	TGCGCCAGCAGCCAACCCCTAAGCCGGGACTACAATGAGCAGTTCTTC
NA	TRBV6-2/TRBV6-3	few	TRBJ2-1	CASRIGYEQFF	TGTGCCAGCAGGATTGGCTATGAGCAGTTCTTC
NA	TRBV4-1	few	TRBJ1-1	CASSQYRELNTEAFF	TGCGCCAGCAGCCAGTACCGAGAGCTGAACACTGAAGCTTTCTTT
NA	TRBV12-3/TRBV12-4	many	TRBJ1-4	CASSLGRIGSRDNEKLFF	TGTGCCAGCAGTTTGGGCAGAATCGGTTCTAGAGATAATGAAAAACTGTTTTTT
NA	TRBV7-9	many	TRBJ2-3	CASSYTGRSPDTQYF	TGTGCCAGCAGCTACACAGGGAGGAGCCCAGATACGCAGTATTTT
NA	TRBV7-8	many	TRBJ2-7	CASSLWGDTYEQYF	TGTGCCAGCAGCTTATGGGGGGACACCTACGAGCAGTACTTC
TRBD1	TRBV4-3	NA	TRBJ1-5	CASSQGGGQGARQPQHF	TGCGCCAGCAGCCAAGGAGGGGGACAGGGGGCAAGACAGCCCCAGCATTTT
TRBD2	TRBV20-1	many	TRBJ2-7	CSARAAGGSYEQYF	TGCAGTGCTAGAGCCGCGGGAGGGTCATACGAGCAGTACTTC
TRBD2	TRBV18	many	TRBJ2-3	CASSLAAGYGTDTQYF	TGTGCCAGCTCACTTGCAGCGGGATACGGCACAGATACGCAGTATTTT
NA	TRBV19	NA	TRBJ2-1	CASRGLTRGEQFF	TGTGCCAGCAGGGGCCTTACTAGAGGTGAGCAGTTCTTC
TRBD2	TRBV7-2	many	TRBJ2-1	CASSFSGRGNEQFF	TGTGCCAGCAGCTTTAGCGGGAGGGGCAATGAGCAGTTCTTC
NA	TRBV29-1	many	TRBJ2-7	CSVEFGQTYEQYF	TGCAGCGTTGAATTTGGGCAGACCTACGAGCAGTACTTC
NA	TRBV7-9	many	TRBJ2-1	CASSSGLDFPLQFF	TGTGCCAGCAGCTCTGGTCTGGACTTTCCTTTGCAGTTCTTC
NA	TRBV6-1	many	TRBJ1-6	CASSPMPHSSRNSPLHF	TGTGCCAGCAGCCCTATGCCGCACAGTAGCCGTAATTCACCCCTCCACTTT
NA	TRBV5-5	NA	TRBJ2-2	CASTGGTAGELFF	TGTGCCAGCACAGGAGGAACGGCCGGGGAGCTGTTTTTT
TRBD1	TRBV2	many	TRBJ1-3	CASAGQYGNTIYF	TGTGCCAGTGCGGGACAGTATGGAAACACCATATATTTT
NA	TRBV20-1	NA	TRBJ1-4	CSVGGATNEKLFF	TGCAGTGTGGGGGGAGCAACTAATGAAAAACTGTTTTTT
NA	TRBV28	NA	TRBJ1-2	CASRQREKYGYTF	TGTGCCAGCAGACAAAGGGAGAAGTATGGCTACACCTTC
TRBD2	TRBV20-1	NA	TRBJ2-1	CSATFTSANSYNEQFF	TGCAGTGCAACATTCACTAGCGCTAACTCCTACAATGAGCAGTTCTTC
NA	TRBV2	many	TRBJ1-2	CASSEGSSGARRGYTF	TGTGCCAGCAGTGAAGGTTCATCCGGCGCCCGAAGGGGCTACACCTTC
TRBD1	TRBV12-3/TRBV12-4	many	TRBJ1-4	CASSSDRGRTEKLFF	TGTGCCAGCAGCTCAGACAGGGGGAGAACTGAAAAACTGTTTTTT
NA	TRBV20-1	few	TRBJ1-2	CSASGGKNYGYTF	TGCAGTGCTAGTGGGGGCAAAAACTATGGCTACACCTTC